The T cell receptor (beta chain) described here comes from a study of cytomegalovirus exposure and HLA in healthy donors. Broader study findings: Cytomegalovirus-associated TCR beta chains were listed, numbering 150 to 200. Subsequent analysis of the 120 or so validation repertoires found a tendency for first-cohort TCR clusters to co-occur. Among the CMV-associated chains, a few were confirmed in vitro as specific for CMV antigens.

Concerning this clone itself: What it binds is unknown.

V dropped 4 bases and J dropped 3; count of bases not matched to a gene: 9. Germline CDR1 SGHNT, CDR2 YYREEE (reference sequence). This CDR3 region has 16 residues. Assay: immunoSEQ multiplex PCR; the TCRdb copy retains only in-frame clones and omits some. The data contain about 200,000 clones, 80% to 90% of them singletons. This sequence originates from a woman in her 30s in good health and CMV-seropositive. The rearrangement links TRBV5-4 to TRBJ2-1; 8 bases match TRBD2. The sample taken for sequencing was PBMCs. As DNA, the CDR3 is TGTGCCAGCAGCCGATTTTCTAGCGGGCTCTACAATGAGCAGTTCTTC. Protein sequence: CASSRFSSGLYNEQFF.